The 28 T cell receptor beta chains reported below all come from one sample, sequenced in a study of T-cell reconstitution after alpha-beta-depleted transplantation in children. Unique molecular identifiers tagged the TCRbeta library. TCRdb reprocessed the PCR reads with MiXCR, giving one entry per CDR3 protein. This table has about 240,000 distinct CDR3 sequences, around 13% appearing once. The sample in question was PBMCs from the stem cell graft donor, obtained from the stem cell graft. The receptor set was obtained from a human donor who donated a stem cell graft to a child with acute lymphoblastic leukemia.

This clonotype has at least ten counts. The V call is TRBV28, the J call TRBJ2-3; perhaps TRBD1 as D (5 bases). Germline V gene sequence: CDR1 MDHEN, CDR2 SYDVKM. Trimming took 6 bases from V and 13 from J, leaving 20 bases between them. There are 13 residues in the CDR3. This CDR3 is CASSPDSSIVEYF. The CDR3 nucleotides read TGTGCCAGCAGCCCCGACAGCTCAATAGTGGAGTATTTT. Complete variable domain (other parts from reference TRBV28 and TRBJ2-3): DVKVTQSSRYLVKRTGEKVFLECVQDMDHENMFWYRQDPGLGLRLIYFSYDVKMKEKGDIPEGYSVSREKKERFSLILESASTNQTSMYLCASSPDSSIVEYFGPGTRLTVL.

The chain links TRBV5-4 to TRBJ2-1, with a weak D call TRBD2 (6 bases). The CDR3 extends over 13 amino acids. Germline V gene data show CDR1 as SGHNT and CDR2 as YYREEE (reference sequence). The V end lost 4 bases, the J end lost 12 bases, and 17 bases lay between the germline ends. DNA for the CDR3: TGTGCCAGCAGCCCTGAGGGAGGTCGCCCGCAGTTCTTC. This encodes CASSPEGGRPQFF.

On this clonotype itself: Being one base from a much bigger clone, this may be a read error. The V call is TRBV4-3, the J call TRBJ1-1, with TRBD1 identical over 8 bases. V shed 0 bases, J shed 1 base, and the junction held 13 bases outside the gene matches. Germline CDR1 and CDR2: LGHNA and YSLEER. This CDR3 contains 19 residues. CDR3 region: CASSQEGYRGGAANTEAFF. CDR3 bases: TGCGCCAGCAGCCAAGAAGGTTACAGGGGGGGTGCGGCGAACACTGAAGCTTTCTTT.

This clonotype was counted many times. The rearrangement uses TRBV5-6 and TRBJ1-3; TRBD1 matches 7 bases. The CDR3 sequence is 14 residues long. V lost 5 bases to trimming and J lost 5 bases; unmatched junction nucleotides: 7. In germline, CDR1 is SGHDT, CDR2 YYEEEE. The CDR3 sequence is CASRATGIRNTIYF. For the CDR3, the DNA is TGTGCCAGCAGAGCGACAGGGATAAGAAACACCATATATTTT. Based on the CDR3 plus reference TRBV5-6 and TRBJ1-3, the full variable domain is DAGVTQSPTHLIKTRGQQVTLRCSPKSGHDTVSWYQQALGQGPQFIFQYYEEEERQRGNFPDRFSGHQFPNYSSELNVNALLLGDSALYLCASRATGIRNTIYFGEGSWLTVV.

This clonotype was recorded many times. The rearrangement uses TRBV4-3 and TRBJ2-2; D possibly uses TRBD1 or TRBD2 (5 bases each). Germline CDR1 and CDR2: LGHNA and YSLEER. The CDR3 loop spans 15 amino acids. Deletions cut 0 bases from V and 7 bases from J, with 12 bases between. CDR3 protein: CASSQDSDSVGELFF. Here the CDR3 DNA reads TGCGCCAGCAGCCAAGATAGCGACAGTGTCGGGGAGCTGTTTTTT.

A remark on this clonotype: A read error is possible here, since a much larger clone lies one base away. The rearrangement uses TRBV20-1 and TRBJ2-3; 13 positions agree with TRBD2. V dropped 8 bases and J dropped 2; count of bases not matched to a gene: 16. Germline CDR1 is DFQATT and CDR2 is SNEGSKA (reference sequence). The CDR3 loop spans 18 amino acids. CDR3 in amino acids: CSQPTSGRAYRDTDTQYF. The CDR3 DNA sequence: TGCAGTCAACCTACTAGCGGGAGGGCCTATCGGGACACAGATACGCAGTATTTT.

This clonotype was recorded at least ten times. This sequence joins TRBV6-2 or TRBV6-3 and TRBJ2-4; the D gene is possibly TRBD2 (6 bases). Germline CDR1 is MNHEY and CDR2 is SVGEGT. The CDR3 totals 14 residues. Trimming left V 7 bases short and J 8 bases short, with 18 bases between. In nucleotides, the CDR3 is TGTGCCAGCAACCAGGTCGGCGGGGTTTACATTCAGTACTTC. This translates into CASNQVGGVYIQYF.

This clonotype was seen many times. The genes are TRBV5-1 and TRBJ2-1, with D uncertain. The germline CDR1 and CDR2 sequences are SGHRS and YFSETQ. Between the trimmed V and J ends, which lost 0 bases and 4 bases, there was a span of 14 bases. This CDR3 has 16 residues. Here the CDR3 DNA reads TGCGCCAGCAGCTTGGATCCGGCACGCCCGTACAATGAGCAGTTCTTC. It specifies CASSLDPARPYNEQFF. Combining the CDR3 with reference TRBV5-1 and TRBJ2-1 gives the whole variable domain KAGVTQTPRYLIKTRGQQVTLSCSPISGHRSVSWYQQTPGQGLQFLFEYFSETQRNKGNFPGRFSGRQFSNSRSEMNVSTLELGDSALYLCASSLDPARPYNEQFFGPGTRLTVL.

This clonotype was observed many times. The J gene is TRBJ2-1, the V gene TRBV10-3; maybe TRBD1 (6 bases). Germline assignment: CDR1 ENHRY and CDR2 SYGVKD. The CDR3 extends over 15 amino acids. Trimming shortened V by 5 bases and J by 4 bases, and 15 bases separated the two germline ends. Here the CDR3 DNA reads TGTGCCATCAGTAGAACAGGGAATTCTTACAATGAGCAGTTCTTC. As protein: CAISRTGNSYNEQFF.

Only a few counts were recorded for this clonotype. This rearrangement joins TRBV6-2 or TRBV6-3 to TRBJ1-5; D call uncertain. The CDR3 sequence is 13 residues long. V was pared by 6 bases and J by 0 bases, with 6 bases between. The germline gives CDR1 MNHEY, CDR2 SVGEGT. The CDR3 bases are TGTGCCAGCAGGGGATATAGCAATCAGCCCCAGCATTTT. The encoded protein is CASRGYSNQPQHF.

In its sample, this clonotype was seen a few times. V is TRBV11-2 and J is TRBJ1-2; a weak D match, TRBD1 (5 bases). V was pared by 5 bases and J by 6 bases, with 31 bases between. The CDR3 spans 19 residues. Germline CDR1 and CDR2: SGHAT and FQNNGV. The DNA for the CDR3 is TGTGCCAGCAGCCACTTAGGAGTGCTCGGCAGGGTGGTGGGGGATGGCTACACCTTC. It is translated as CASSHLGVLGRVVGDGYTF.

This clonotype appeared a few times. The CDR3 region is CASSASIVDSQYF. The CDR3, as DNA: TGCGCCAGCAGCGCCTCCATTGTGGACTCCCAGTACTTC. The rearrangement joins TRBV5-1 to TRBJ2-5, with D possibly TRBD2 on 5 matching bases. The germline gives CDR1 SGHRS, CDR2 YFSETQ. V was trimmed by 4 bases and J by 9 bases, leaving 16 bases between them. The CDR3 is made up of 13 amino acids.

This clonotype has ten or more counts. The chain employs TRBV7-2 and TRBJ1-2, with a tentative D call TRBD1 (6 bases). The CDR3 is 14 residues long. The V gene's germline CDR1 is SGHTA and CDR2 FQGNSA. With 5 bases removed from V and 3 bases from J, the gap between germline ends came to 13 bases. The DNA of the CDR3 is TGTGCCAGCAGCCGTGCGGGGGCGGACTATGGCTACACCTTC. Protein product: CASSRAGADYGYTF.

The table lists this clonotype with many counts. The chain is built from TRBV12-3 or TRBV12-4 and TRBJ2-2; no firm D call. V was cut by 3 bases and J by 0 bases, with 8 bases left in between. The CDR3 spans 15 residues. The DNA of the CDR3 is TGTGCCAGCAGTTTGGGATTTGCGAACACCGGGGAGCTGTTTTTT. Residues: CASSLGFANTGELFF.

This clonotype was seen at least ten times. The J gene is TRBJ1-2, the V gene TRBV6-6; perhaps TRBD1 as D (5 bases). The V gene lost 11 bases and the J gene lost 6 bases, with 19 bases spanning the gap. The CDR3 length is 13 residues. CDR1 and CDR2 from the germline V gene are MNHNY and SVGAGI (reference sequence). CDR3 nucleotides: TGTGCCGGCTATGGGGGTCCCGCACATGGCTACACCTTC. This sequence encodes CAGYGGPAHGYTF.

This clonotype was counted ten times or more. The chain recombines TRBV5-1 with TRBJ1-2; TRBD1 agrees at 10 bases. The V and J ends lost 0 bases and 5 bases, in that order; junction bases with no gene match: 10. The germline V gene encodes CDR1 SGHRS and CDR2 YFSETQ. CDR3 length: 17 amino acids. DNA of the CDR3: TGCGCCAGCAGCTTGGCTTCTTCCGGGACAGGGGTTTATGGCTACACCTTC. Translating gives CASSLASSGTGVYGYTF.

This clonotype occurred a few times. In nucleotides, the CDR3 is TGTGCCAGCAGCTTGTACAACTCCTACGAGCAGTACTTC. Residues: CASSLYNSYEQYF. The chain is built from TRBV5-6 and TRBJ2-7; D gene uncertain. The CDR3 covers 13 residues. CDR1 is SGHDT and CDR2 is YYEEEE in the germline V gene. Trimming removed 1 base at V and 0 bases at J, with 5 bases between.

This clonotype has a count of ten or more. V gene TRBV29-1 combines with J gene TRBJ1-1; D uncertain. The CDR3 runs to 11 residues. Trimming took 8 bases from V and 5 from J, leaving 12 bases between them. The germline gives CDR1 SQVTM, CDR2 ANQGSEA. CDR3 DNA: TGCAGCCTTACTATAACGACTGAAGCTTTCTTT. Its protein is CSLTITTEAFF.

This clonotype has at least ten counts. This chain joins TRBV3-1 and TRBJ2-5; no clear D. CDR1 LGHDT and CDR2 YNNKEL come from the germline V gene (reference sequence). The CDR3 contains 15 residues. V shed 6 bases and J shed 1 base, with 15 bases lying between them. The CDR3 DNA reads as TGTGCCAGCAGTCCTGATCTAGGCTTCCAAGAGACCCAGTACTTC. This gives the protein CASSPDLGFQETQYF.

This clonotype was observed at least ten times. This chain connects TRBV29-1 to TRBJ2-5; D gene uncertain. Trimming cost V 4 bases and J 4 bases, with 13 bases left between them. This CDR3 has 13 amino acids. The germline gives CDR1 SQVTM, CDR2 ANQGSEA. The CDR3 DNA reads as TGCAGCGTTGGGGAACGGCAAGGAGAGACCCAGTACTTC. Its protein is CSVGERQGETQYF.

V and J are TRBV11-2 and TRBJ1-1, with D unclear. V was shortened by 4 bases and J by 1 base, with 16 bases between the two germline ends. Germline V gene data show CDR1 as SGHAT and CDR2 as FQNNGV. CDR3 length: 16 amino acids. The CDR3 sequence: CASSSNSPVGNTEAFF. For the CDR3, the DNA is TGTGCCAGCAGCTCAAACTCCCCGGTGGGGAACACTGAAGCTTTCTTT.

This clonotype has only a few counts. The gene calls are TRBV20-1 and TRBJ2-3, with a tentative D call TRBD2 (6 bases). V lost 6 bases to trimming and J lost 1 base, with 14 bases between them. This CDR3 comprises 14 residues. The germline CDR1 and CDR2 sequences are DFQATT and SNEGSKA (reference sequence). CDR3 protein: CSARYGGGTDTQYF. The CDR3 coding sequence is TGCAGTGCGAGATATGGCGGGGGCACAGATACGCAGTATTTT.

The genes are TRBV7-8 and TRBJ2-7; D is ambiguous. With 5 bases removed from V and 6 bases from J, the gap between germline ends came to 14 bases. Looked up from germline, CDR1 is SGHVS and CDR2 is FQNEAQ. This CDR3 contains 13 residues. CDR3 bases: TGTGCCAGCAGCCCGAGAAGGGTGATCGAGCAGTACTTC. Protein: CASSPRRVIEQYF.

A few counts support this clonotype. Sequence at one end of the junction differs from germline and may be a read error. The rearrangement uses TRBV29-1 and TRBJ2-6; 7 bases are shared with TRBD1. In germline, CDR1 is SQVTM, CDR2 ANQGSEA. This CDR3 has 14 amino acids. This CDR3 reads CSARQGSGANGLTF. Here the CDR3 DNA reads TGCAGCGCCCGACAGGGATCTGGGGCCAACGGCCTGACTTTC.

A note on this clonotype: A much larger clone sits a single nucleotide away, making a read error possible. The chain carries TRBV3-1 and TRBJ2-7; D remains unclear. With 1 base removed from V and 12 bases from J, the gap between germline ends came to 10 bases. Germline values: CDR1 LGHDT, CDR2 YNNKEL (reference sequence). CDR3 size: 11 residues. The CDR3 region has the DNA TGTGCCAGCAGCCAAGGTCGCCGGCGGTACTTC. This encodes CASSQGRRRYF.

This clonotype was found many times. V gene TRBV5-5 combines with J gene TRBJ2-2; tentative D call: TRBD1 (6 bases). The V end lost 2 bases, the J end lost 0 bases, and 11 bases lay between the germline ends. The germline V gene encodes CDR1 SGHKS and CDR2 YYEKEE (reference sequence). The CDR3 has 16 amino acids. Here the CDR3 DNA reads TGTGCCAGCAGCTTTACAGGGATTACGAACACCGGGGAGCTGTTTTTT. Translating it yields CASSFTGITNTGELFF.

The rearrangement links TRBV20-1 to TRBJ2-7; no clear D gene. This CDR3 comprises 15 residues. Trimming left V 0 bases short and J 2 bases short, with 14 bases between. Per germline, CDR1 DFQATT and CDR2 SNEGSKA (reference sequence). In DNA form, the CDR3 reads TGCAGTGCTAGAGATGGGAAGGGATCCACCTACGAGCAGTACTTC. It codes for CSARDGKGSTYEQYF.

The table lists this clonotype with many counts. The chain links TRBV28 to TRBJ2-3, with D possibly being TRBD2 (6 bases). Germline CDR1 reads MDHEN; CDR2 reads SYDVKM. This CDR3 region has 15 residues. V was trimmed by 5 bases and J by 2 bases, leaving 14 bases between them. CDR3 bases: TGTGCCAGCAGTCCCCCAAAGCGGGTCACAGATACGCAGTATTTT. It is translated as CASSPPKRVTDTQYF.